This T cell receptor beta chain was captured by sequencing in a study of identical twins. Study observations and caveats: Cord blood's abundant beta clonotypes had fewer insertions, unlike memory repertoires. Model-predicted out-of-frame TCR alpha sharing fell below observed values in monozygotic twins.

On this clonotype: The target antigen is unknown.

The germline V and J ends were trimmed by 1 base and 0 bases, with 9 bases remaining between them. The CDR3 runs to 16 residues. The germline V gene has CDR1 KGHSH and CDR2 LQKENI. TCRdb re-analysed the 5' RACE reads in MiXCR, keeping a single row per CDR3 protein. This table has around 490,000 distinct CDR3 sequences, approximately 20% appearing once. This sample was shared with a second study, whose subject was yellow fever vaccine responses in identical twins.

V gene TRBV18 combines with J gene TRBJ2-2, with a possible D match to TRBD2 (5 bases). The sample consisted of CD4+ T cells sorted from blood. The origin of this receptor is a woman under 30 in good health. The CDR3 DNA follows: TGTGCCAGCTCACCACAGGAGGTCGCGAACACCGGGGAGCTGTTTTTT. Its protein is CASSPQEVANTGELFF. Using reference TRBV18 and TRBJ2-2 for the parts outside the CDR3, the full variable domain is NAGVMQNPRHLVRRRGQEARLRCSPMKGHSHVYWYRQLPEEGLKFMVYLQKENIIDESGMPKERFSAEFPKEGPSILRIQQVVRGDSAAYFCASSPQEVANTGELFFGEGSRLTVL.